The 10 T cell receptor beta chains presented below share a single source sample, sequenced in a study of long-term antiretroviral therapy in people with HIV (dated by TCRdb to about 2022). The immunoSEQ hsTCRB v3.0 assay was used at survey level resolution to sequence the TRB variable region. In TCRdb, the immuneACCESS table is reduced to in-frame sequences with V and J assigned. These tables do not hold every clone; where another copy was compared, an unresolved V gene accounts for under half, and the others remain unexplained. The sample table holds 19,000 or so clones, of which approximately 79% were seen once. The ten top clones hold around 8% of the sample. The sequenced sample was unsorted PBMCs, obtained at the start of antiretroviral therapy. These receptors all come from a man aged 25-40 years with HIV.

This clone was counted only a few times. V gene TRBV3-2 combines with J gene TRBJ2-7; the table assigns TRBD2, which was not confirmed against the DNA. TRBV3-2 is flagged as a pseudogene. CDR3 length: 9 residues. CDR3 sequence (DNA): TGTGCCATAACGGAGTCCGTACCTTTC. Amino acid sequence: CAITESVPF.

Only one count was recorded for this clone. This chain connects TRBV21-1 to TRBJ2-4; TRBD1, as called in the table, went unchecked against the DNA. TRBV21-1 is marked as a pseudogene. This CDR3 has 21 residues. The CDR3 sequence: CASSKAPAGGPSSGAKNIQYF. The CDR3 DNA reads TGTGCCAGCAGCAAAGCGCCGGCAGGGGGACCTAGCTCGGGGGCCAAAAACATTCAGTACTTC.

This clone was seen once. The chain links TRBV7-2 to TRBJ2-5; D may be TRBD1 or TRBD2 (6 bases each). The CDR3 contains 14 residues. Trimming removed 5 bases from V and 5 bases from J, with 15 bases in between. The germline gives CDR1 SGHTA, CDR2 FQGNSA. The CDR3 DNA sequence: TGTGCCAGCAGCCTAGTGGGGGGCGCCGAGACCCAGTACTTC. This translates into CASSLVGGAETQYF.

The chain has TRBV7-6 and TRBJ2-2; no definite D call. The germline V gene has CDR1 SGHVS and CDR2 FNYEAQ. Trimming shortened V by 10 bases and J by 2 bases, and 14 bases separated the two germline ends. The length of the CDR3 is 14 residues. The CDR3 DNA is TGTGCCACCAAGGTGGCCCCCAACACCGGGGAGCTGTTTTTT. This sequence encodes CATKVAPNTGELFF.

The chain has TRBV4-2 and TRBJ1-2; 7 nucleotides match TRBD1. The germline V gene encodes CDR1 LGHNA and CDR2 YNFKEQ. The V gene end was trimmed by 7 bases and the J gene end by 5 bases; junction bases not matched to a gene: 7. The CDR3 spans 13 residues. The CDR3 loop is CASTEGQSYGYTF. In DNA, the CDR3 is TGTGCCAGCACTGAGGGACAGAGTTATGGCTACACCTTC.

This sequence joins TRBV6-5 and TRBJ2-7; 10 nucleotides line up with TRBD2. Germline loops: CDR1 MNHEY, CDR2 SVGAGI. There are 16 residues in the CDR3. Trimming took 2 bases from V and 5 from J; bases not matched to a gene: 9. CDR3 nucleotide sequence: TGTGCCAGCAGTTACGAGGCTAGCGGGAGAAGCGACGAGCAGTACTTC. Protein: CASSYEASGRSDEQYF.

This rearrangement joins TRBV15 to TRBJ2-1; 8 nucleotides line up with TRBD2. V shed 5 bases, J shed 0 bases, and the junction held 3 bases outside the gene matches. The CDR3 is 15 amino acids. Per germline, CDR1 LNHNV and CDR2 YYDKDF (reference sequence). This chain's CDR3 is CATSGGTSSYNEQFF. For the CDR3, the DNA is TGTGCCACCAGCGGCGGGACTAGCTCCTACAATGAGCAGTTCTTC.

V gene TRBV5-1 combines with J gene TRBJ2-2, with 8 bases aligning to TRBD2. Germline V lookup: CDR1 SGHRS, CDR2 YFSETQ. The CDR3 length is 15 residues. Trimming took 2 bases from V and 5 from J; bases not matched to a gene: 5. Here the CDR3 DNA reads TGCGCCAGCAGCTTTGGCGGGGGGCGGACCGGGGAGCTGTTTTTT. Protein: CASSFGGGRTGELFF.

The chain joins TRBV19 to TRBJ2-7; 9 nucleotides agree with TRBD2. V dropped 5 bases and J dropped 9; count of bases not matched to a gene: 5. The CDR3 length is 12 residues. The V gene's germline CDR1 is LNHDA and CDR2 SQIVND (reference sequence). The CDR3 sequence: CASSPYSGRQYF. CDR3 in DNA: TGTGCCAGTAGTCCTTATAGCGGGAGGCAGTACTTC. The full variable domain, rest sourced from reference TRBV19 and TRBJ2-7, is DGGITQSPKYLFRKEGQNVTLSCEQNLNHDAMYWYRQDPGQGLRLIYYSQIVNDFQKGDIAEGYSVSREKKESFPLTVTSAQKNPTAFYLCASSPYSGRQYFGPGTRLTVT.

The rearrangement uses TRBV27 and TRBJ2-7; 8 nucleotides line up with TRBD1. Germline assignment: CDR1 MNHEY and CDR2 SMNVEV (reference sequence). After removal of 1 base from V and 3 bases from J, the junction contained 8 bases not matched to a gene. The CDR3 covers 16 residues. The CDR3 sequence is CASSLFQGAPHYEQYF. The CDR3 DNA follows: TGTGCCAGCAGTTTATTCCAGGGGGCCCCCCACTACGAGCAGTACTTC.